What follows is one T cell receptor (beta chain) and its context. No count is recorded, though its frequency marks this clonotype as medium-sized (0.01 to 0.1%). What antigen it recognizes has not been identified. The source of the sample is a study of diagnostic markers for celiac disease (dated by TCRdb to the early 2020s). The sequencing machine was an Illumina MiSeq. One entry per CDR3 protein sequence results from the TCRdb reprocessing of the reads, with DNA left out. The table held for this sample gives 450 to 550 distinct CDR3 sequences. Of the sample, 25% to 30% is held by the ten largest clones. The germline V gene encodes CDR1 SGHTA and CDR2 FQGNSA. From the cysteine through the phenylalanine, the CDR3 covers 15 amino acids. This entry has no DNA.

The chain is made from TRBV7-2 and TRBJ2-3; no DNA is available, so the TRBD2 call from TCRdb remains unchecked. The receptor was isolated from a human donor. The material sequenced was either unsorted cells or a sorted T cell fraction (not recorded which). The CDR3 protein: CASSLLAGRTDTQYF.